The 17 T cell receptor beta chains below were found in one sample sequenced in a study of post-analysis software for immune sequencing data. Findings of the study overall: TRBV5-6, TRBV5-1 and TRBV20-1 belonged to a set of roughly 5 TRBV segments that were more frequent in patients than controls.

No antigen has been assigned to these receptors. Unique molecular identifiers tagged the TCR beta cDNA libraries. TCRdb re-analysed the PCR reads in MiXCR, keeping a single row per CDR3 protein. The sample carries over 700,000 distinct CDR3 sequences, 25% to 30% recorded once. Sequenced material: blood. The origin of the receptors is a girl aged 10-17 years with multiple sclerosis.

The chain has TRBV11-2 and TRBJ2-5, with a possible D match to TRBD2 (5 bases). The CDR3 is made up of 13 amino acids. Germline loops: CDR1 SGHAT, CDR2 FQNNGV. The V gene lost 5 bases and the J gene lost 7 bases, with 14 bases spanning the gap. CDR3 amino acids: CASSPLAHGTQYF. CDR3 sequence (DNA): TGTGCCAGCAGCCCGCTAGCTCACGGGACCCAGTACTTC.

V usage is TRBV27 and J usage is TRBJ2-1; D tentatively reads TRBD1 or TRBD2 (5 bases each). The CDR3 totals 15 residues. CDR1 is MNHEY and CDR2 is SMNVEV in the germline V gene (reference sequence). V was clipped by 6 bases and J by 13 bases, with 25 bases between them. The CDR3, as DNA: TGTGCCAGCAGGTACCGAGGGACGGTCCAAGAGGCCCAGTTCTTC. It codes for CASRYRGTVQEAQFF.

This clonotype was seen just once. This chain links TRBV18 with TRBJ2-5, with D perhaps TRBD2 (6 bases). The CDR3 spans 13 residues. The V end lost 0 bases, the J end lost 5 bases, and 7 bases lay between the germline ends. In germline, CDR1 is KGHSH, CDR2 LQKENI. The CDR3 nucleotides read TGTGCCAGCTCACCACCGGAGGGGGAGACCCAGTACTTC. Encoded protein: CASSPPEGETQYF.

The table lists this clonotype with many counts. The gene calls are TRBV4-3 and TRBJ2-1, with 10 bases aligning to TRBD1. J lost 8 bases, V lost 4 bases, and 8 bases had no gene match. Germline-derived CDR1 and CDR2 are LGHNA and YSLEER. The CDR3 totals 15 residues. Written as DNA, the CDR3 is TGCGCCAGCAGCCCTAGACAGGGGGCGGGCTATGAGCAGTTCTTC. This codes for CASSPRQGAGYEQFF.

This rearrangement joins TRBV7-9 to TRBJ2-7; either TRBD1 or TRBD2 may supply D (5 bases each). The CDR3 spans 15 residues. Germline CDR1 SEHNR, CDR2 FQNEAQ (reference sequence). Trimming pared 6 bases from V and 2 bases from J, leaving 17 bases between. In DNA form, the CDR3 reads TGTGCCAGCAGTTCCCGTGGGGGAGAAACCTACGAGCAGTACTTC. It yields the protein CASSSRGGETYEQYF.

The chain employs TRBV4-1 and TRBJ1-4; D is unclear. Per germline, CDR1 MGHRA and CDR2 YSYEKL. Trimming took 1 base from V and 7 from J, leaving 13 bases between them. The CDR3 contains 15 residues. The CDR3 here is CASSQVLIGGEKLFF. The CDR3 DNA reads as TGCGCCAGCAGCCAAGTACTCATAGGAGGTGAAAAACTGTTTTTT.

The J gene is TRBJ1-5, the V gene TRBV20-1; possibly TRBD1 for D (6 bases). Trimming stripped 3 bases from V and 8 bases from J, with 14 bases between. CDR3 length: 13 residues. Germline V gene lookup returns CDR1 DFQATT and CDR2 SNEGSKA (reference sequence). The CDR3 nucleotides are TGCAGTGCTAGCGAAGGGGGTGGGGAGCCCCAGCATTTT. This sequence encodes CSASEGGGEPQHF.

Many counts were recorded for this clonotype. The chain couples TRBV3-1 to TRBJ2-5; 16 bases agree with TRBD2. V was pared by 4 bases and J by 9 bases, with 2 bases of the junction left unmatched. The CDR3 covers 14 residues. The V gene's germline CDR1 is LGHDT and CDR2 YNNKEL (reference sequence). CDR3 amino acids: CASSRGTSGGAQYF. As DNA, the CDR3 is TGTGCCAGCAGCCGAGGGACTAGCGGGGGGGCCCAGTACTTC.

This clonotype showed up just a few times. V gene TRBV29-1 combines with J gene TRBJ2-7, with TRBD2 identical over 8 bases. V trimming: 7 bases; J trimming: 3 bases; junction bases outside the gene matches: 11. The CDR3 sequence is 14 residues long. From germline, CDR1 is SQVTM and CDR2 ANQGSEA. The CDR3 is CSARDGRANYEQYF. The CDR3 DNA is TGCAGCGCCCGCGACGGGAGGGCCAACTACGAGCAGTACTTC.

This clonotype appeared a few times. The chain combines TRBV12-3 or TRBV12-4 with TRBJ2-1; D gene uncertain. The CDR3 contains 15 residues. The ends were cut back, 7 bases at V and 11 bases at J, with 24 bases in the middle. This chain's CDR3 is CASNKPGVGKNKQFF. CDR3 in DNA: TGTGCCAGCAACAAACCTGGGGTTGGGAAAAACAAGCAGTTCTTC.

This clonotype was detected a few times. This chain links TRBV20-1 with TRBJ2-5; 10 bases agree with TRBD2. CDR3 length: 15 residues. Per germline, CDR1 DFQATT and CDR2 SNEGSKA (reference sequence). Germline trimming cut 6 bases from V and 5 bases from J; bases unmatched to any gene: 12. CDR3 in DNA: TGCAGTGCAGGTTGGACTAGCGGAGTCGGGGAGACCCAGTACTTC. This encodes CSAGWTSGVGETQYF.

V is TRBV4-1 and J is TRBJ2-1, with a tentative D call TRBD2 (8 bases). Trimming stripped 1 base from V and 7 bases from J, with 23 bases between. The CDR3 has 18 amino acids. The germline V gene encodes CDR1 MGHRA and CDR2 YSYEKL. The CDR3 is CASSQVRGTAGVWNEQFF. The CDR3, as DNA: TGCGCCAGCAGCCAAGTGAGGGGGACAGCGGGAGTTTGGAATGAGCAGTTCTTC.

This clonotype occurred a few times. The chain is built from TRBV27 and TRBJ2-3; D tentatively fits TRBD1 or TRBD2 (5 bases each). V lost 8 bases, J lost 11 bases, and 11 bases lay in between. Germline V lookup: CDR1 MNHEY, CDR2 SMNVEV (reference sequence). There are 10 residues in the CDR3. Here the CDR3 DNA reads TGTGCCAGCGGGACGAGGGGGCAGTATTTT. Protein sequence: CASGTRGQYF.

The chain links TRBV12-3 or TRBV12-4 to TRBJ1-2, with 10 bases matching TRBD1. The CDR3 spans 15 residues. The V and J ends lost 6 bases and 7 bases, in that order; junction bases with no gene match: 11. The DNA of the CDR3 is TGTGCCAGCAGCGAAACTCGGACAGGGGGTGCTGGCTACACCTTC. Its protein is CASSETRTGGAGYTF.

This sequence joins TRBV7-2 and TRBJ2-4; 7 bases match TRBD1. This CDR3 is built from 16 residues. The junction had 10 bases not matched to a gene; V was cut back by 5 bases and J by 3 bases. The germline V gene encodes CDR1 SGHTA and CDR2 FQGNSA. The DNA for the CDR3 is TGTGCCAGCAGCGGCCGGGACAGCCGTTTCAAAAACATTCAGTACTTC. This translates into CASSGRDSRFKNIQYF.

Only a few counts were recorded for this clonotype. The genes are TRBV7-2 and TRBJ2-6, with D uncertain. The CDR3 spans 16 residues. V shed 1 base and J shed 2 bases, with 9 bases lying between them. The germline V gene encodes CDR1 SGHTA and CDR2 FQGNSA. Here the CDR3 reads CASSLVIRTGANVLTF. The CDR3 DNA is TGTGCCAGCAGCTTAGTCATCAGGACTGGGGCCAACGTCCTGACTTTC.

This clonotype showed up just a few times. The J gene is TRBJ1-1, the V gene TRBV6-1, with D perhaps matching TRBD1 (6 bases). The germline CDR1 and CDR2 sequences are MNHNS and SASEGT. This CDR3 has 15 amino acids. V lost 3 bases, J lost 5 bases, and 16 bases lay in between. CDR3 in amino acids: CASSELQGVVTEAFF. As DNA, the CDR3 is TGTGCCAGCAGTGAGTTACAGGGCGTGGTTACTGAAGCTTTCTTT.